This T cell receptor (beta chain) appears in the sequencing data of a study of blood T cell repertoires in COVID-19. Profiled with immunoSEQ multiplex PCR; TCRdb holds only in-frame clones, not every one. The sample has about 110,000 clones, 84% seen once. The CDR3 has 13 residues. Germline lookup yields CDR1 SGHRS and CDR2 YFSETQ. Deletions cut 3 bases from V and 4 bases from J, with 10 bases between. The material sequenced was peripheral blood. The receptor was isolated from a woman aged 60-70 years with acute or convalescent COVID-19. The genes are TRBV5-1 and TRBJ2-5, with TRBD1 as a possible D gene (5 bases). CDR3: CASSSGSTETQYF. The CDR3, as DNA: TGCGCCAGCAGCTCAGGGTCTACAGAGACCCAGTACTTC. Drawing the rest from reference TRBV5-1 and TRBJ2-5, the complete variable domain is KAGVTQTPRYLIKTRGQQVTLSCSPISGHRSVSWYQQTPGQGLQFLFEYFSETQRNKGNFPGRFSGRQFSNSRSEMNVSTLELGDSALYLCASSSGSTETQYFGPGTRLLVL.